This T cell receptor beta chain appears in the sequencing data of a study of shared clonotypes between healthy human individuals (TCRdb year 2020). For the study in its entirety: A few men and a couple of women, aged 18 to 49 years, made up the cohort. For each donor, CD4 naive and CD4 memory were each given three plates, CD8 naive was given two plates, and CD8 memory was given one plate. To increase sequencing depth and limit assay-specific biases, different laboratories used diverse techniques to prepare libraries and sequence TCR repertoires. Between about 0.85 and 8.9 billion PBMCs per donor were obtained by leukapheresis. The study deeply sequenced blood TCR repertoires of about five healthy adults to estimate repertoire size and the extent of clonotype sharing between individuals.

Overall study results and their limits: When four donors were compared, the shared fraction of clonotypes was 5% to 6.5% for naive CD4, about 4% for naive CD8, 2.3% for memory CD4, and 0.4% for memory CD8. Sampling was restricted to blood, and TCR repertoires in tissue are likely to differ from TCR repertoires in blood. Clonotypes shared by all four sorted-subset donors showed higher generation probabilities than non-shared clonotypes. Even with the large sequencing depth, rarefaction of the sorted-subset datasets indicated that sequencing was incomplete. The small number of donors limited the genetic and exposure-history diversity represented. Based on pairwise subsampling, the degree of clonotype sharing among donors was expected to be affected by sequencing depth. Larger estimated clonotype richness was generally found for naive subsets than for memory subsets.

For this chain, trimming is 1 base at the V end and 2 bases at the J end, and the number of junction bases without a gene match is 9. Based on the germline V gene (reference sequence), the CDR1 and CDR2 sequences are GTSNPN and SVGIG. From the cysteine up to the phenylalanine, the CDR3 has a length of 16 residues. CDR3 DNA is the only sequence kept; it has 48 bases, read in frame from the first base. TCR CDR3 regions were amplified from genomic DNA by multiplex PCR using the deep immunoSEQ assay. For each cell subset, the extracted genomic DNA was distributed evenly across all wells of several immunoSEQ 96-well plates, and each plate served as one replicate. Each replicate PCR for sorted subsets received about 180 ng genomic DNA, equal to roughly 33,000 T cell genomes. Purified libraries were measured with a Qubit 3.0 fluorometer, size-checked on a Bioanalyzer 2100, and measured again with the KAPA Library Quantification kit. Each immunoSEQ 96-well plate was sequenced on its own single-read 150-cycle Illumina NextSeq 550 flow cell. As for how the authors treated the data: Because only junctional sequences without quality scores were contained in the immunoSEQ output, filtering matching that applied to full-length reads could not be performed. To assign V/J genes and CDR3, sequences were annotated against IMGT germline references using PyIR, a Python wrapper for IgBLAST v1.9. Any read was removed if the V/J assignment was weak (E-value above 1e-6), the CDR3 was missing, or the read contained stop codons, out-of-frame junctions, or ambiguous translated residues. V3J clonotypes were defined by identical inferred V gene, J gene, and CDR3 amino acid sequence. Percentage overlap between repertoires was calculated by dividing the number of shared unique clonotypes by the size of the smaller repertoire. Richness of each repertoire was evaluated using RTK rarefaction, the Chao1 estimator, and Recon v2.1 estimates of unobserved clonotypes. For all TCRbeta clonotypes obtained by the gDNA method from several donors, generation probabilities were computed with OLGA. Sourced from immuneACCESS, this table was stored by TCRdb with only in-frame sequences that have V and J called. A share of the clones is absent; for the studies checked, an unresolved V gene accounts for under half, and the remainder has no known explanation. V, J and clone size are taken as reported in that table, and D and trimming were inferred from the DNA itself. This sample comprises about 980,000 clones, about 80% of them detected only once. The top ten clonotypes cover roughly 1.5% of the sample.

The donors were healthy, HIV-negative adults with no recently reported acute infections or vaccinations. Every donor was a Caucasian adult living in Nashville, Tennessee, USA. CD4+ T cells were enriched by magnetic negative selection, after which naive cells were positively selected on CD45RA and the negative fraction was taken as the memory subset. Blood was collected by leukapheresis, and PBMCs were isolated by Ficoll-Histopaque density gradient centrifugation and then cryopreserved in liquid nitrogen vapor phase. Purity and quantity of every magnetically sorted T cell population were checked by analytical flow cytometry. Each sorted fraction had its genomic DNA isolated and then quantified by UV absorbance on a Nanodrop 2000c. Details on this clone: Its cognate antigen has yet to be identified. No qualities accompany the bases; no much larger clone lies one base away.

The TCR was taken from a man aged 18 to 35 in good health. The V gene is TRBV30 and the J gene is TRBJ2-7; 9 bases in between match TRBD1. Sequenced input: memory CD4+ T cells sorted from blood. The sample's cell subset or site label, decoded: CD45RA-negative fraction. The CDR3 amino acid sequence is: CAWSGPPGTGPYEQYF. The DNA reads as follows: TGTGCCTGGAGTGGCCCCCCTGGGACAGGGCCCTACGAGCAGTACTTC. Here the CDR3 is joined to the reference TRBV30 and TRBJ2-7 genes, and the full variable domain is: SQTIHQWPATLVQPVGSPLSLECTVEGTSNPNLYWYRQAAGRGLQLLFYSVGIGQISSEVPQNLSASRPQDRQFILSSKKLLLSDSGFYLCAWSGPPGTGPYEQYFGPGTRLTVT.